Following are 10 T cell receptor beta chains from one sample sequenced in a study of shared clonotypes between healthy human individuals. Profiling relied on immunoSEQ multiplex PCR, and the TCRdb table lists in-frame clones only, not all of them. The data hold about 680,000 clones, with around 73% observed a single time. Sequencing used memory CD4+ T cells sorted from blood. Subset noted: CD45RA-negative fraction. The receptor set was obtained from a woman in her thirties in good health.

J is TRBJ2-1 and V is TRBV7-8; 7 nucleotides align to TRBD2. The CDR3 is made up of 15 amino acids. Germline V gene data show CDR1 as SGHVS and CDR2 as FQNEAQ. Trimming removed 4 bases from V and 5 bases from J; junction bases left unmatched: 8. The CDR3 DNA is TGTGCCAGCAGCTCCGGACTAGTTCGCGACAATGAGCAGTTCTTC. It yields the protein CASSSGLVRDNEQFF.

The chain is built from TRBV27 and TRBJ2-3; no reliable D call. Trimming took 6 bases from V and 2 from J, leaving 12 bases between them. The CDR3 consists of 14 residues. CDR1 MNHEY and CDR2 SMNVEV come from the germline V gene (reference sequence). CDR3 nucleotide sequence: TGTGCCAGCAGCCGCAACGGAAACACAGATACGCAGTATTTT. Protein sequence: CASSRNGNTDTQYF.

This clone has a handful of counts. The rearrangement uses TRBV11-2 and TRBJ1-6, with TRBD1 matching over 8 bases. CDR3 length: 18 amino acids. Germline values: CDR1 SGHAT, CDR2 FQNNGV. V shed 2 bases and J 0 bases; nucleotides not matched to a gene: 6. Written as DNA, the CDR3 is TGTGCCAGCAGCTTACGCACAGGGGGGAGCTCCTATAATTCACCCCTCCACTTT. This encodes CASSLRTGGSSYNSPLHF.

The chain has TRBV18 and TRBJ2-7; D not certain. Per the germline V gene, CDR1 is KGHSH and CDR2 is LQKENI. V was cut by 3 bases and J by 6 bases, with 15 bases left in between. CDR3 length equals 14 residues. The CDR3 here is CASSPPKPGLEQYF. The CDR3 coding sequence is TGTGCCAGCTCACCTCCGAAACCAGGTCTCGAGCAGTACTTC. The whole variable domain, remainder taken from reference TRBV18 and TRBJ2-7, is NAGVMQNPRHLVRRRGQEARLRCSPMKGHSHVYWYRQLPEEGLKFMVYLQKENIIDESGMPKERFSAEFPKEGPSILRIQQVVRGDSAAYFCASSPPKPGLEQYFGPGTRLTVT.

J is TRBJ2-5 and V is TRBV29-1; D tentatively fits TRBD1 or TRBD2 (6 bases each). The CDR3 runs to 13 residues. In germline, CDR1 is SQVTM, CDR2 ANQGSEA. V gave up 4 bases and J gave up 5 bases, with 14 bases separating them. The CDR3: CSVVRGRWETQYF. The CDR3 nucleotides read TGCAGCGTTGTTAGGGGGAGGTGGGAGACCCAGTACTTC.

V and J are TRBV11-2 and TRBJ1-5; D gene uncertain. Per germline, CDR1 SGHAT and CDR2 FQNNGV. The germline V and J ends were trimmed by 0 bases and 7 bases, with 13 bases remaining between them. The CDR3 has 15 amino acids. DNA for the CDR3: TGTGCCAGCAGCTTAGATCCAGACTCAGGCCAGCCCCAGCATTTT. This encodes CASSLDPDSGQPQHF.

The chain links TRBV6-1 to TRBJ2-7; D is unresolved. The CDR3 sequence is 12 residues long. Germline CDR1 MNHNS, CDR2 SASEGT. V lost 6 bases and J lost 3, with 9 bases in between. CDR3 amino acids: CASRPRDYEQYF. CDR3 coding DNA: TGTGCCAGCAGGCCGCGAGACTACGAGCAGTACTTC.

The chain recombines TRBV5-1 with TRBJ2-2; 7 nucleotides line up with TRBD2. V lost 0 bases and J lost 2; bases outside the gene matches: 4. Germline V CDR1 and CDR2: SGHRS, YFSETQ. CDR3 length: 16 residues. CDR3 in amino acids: CASSLVSSGNTGELFF. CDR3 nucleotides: TGCGCCAGCAGCTTGGTATCTAGCGGAAACACCGGGGAGCTGTTTTTT.

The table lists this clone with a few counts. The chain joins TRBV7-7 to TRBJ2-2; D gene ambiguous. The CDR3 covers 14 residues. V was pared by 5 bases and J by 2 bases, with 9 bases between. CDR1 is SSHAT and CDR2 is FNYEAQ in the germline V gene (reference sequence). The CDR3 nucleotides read TGTGCCAGCAGCCCAGACACAAACACCGGGGAGCTGTTTTTT. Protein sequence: CASSPDTNTGELFF. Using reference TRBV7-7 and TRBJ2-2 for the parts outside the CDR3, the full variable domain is GAGVSQSPRYKVTKRGQDVTLRCDPISSHATLYWYQQALGQGPEFLTYFNYEAQPDKSGLPSDRFSAERPEGSISTLTIQRTEQRDSAMYRCASSPDTNTGELFFGEGSRLTVL.

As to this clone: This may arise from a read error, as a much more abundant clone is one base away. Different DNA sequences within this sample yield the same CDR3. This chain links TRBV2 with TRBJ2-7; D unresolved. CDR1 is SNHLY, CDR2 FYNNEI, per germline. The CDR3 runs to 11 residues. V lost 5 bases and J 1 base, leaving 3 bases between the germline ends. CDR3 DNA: TGTGCCAGCAGTCGGTCCTACGAGCAGTACTTC. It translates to CASSRSYEQYF.